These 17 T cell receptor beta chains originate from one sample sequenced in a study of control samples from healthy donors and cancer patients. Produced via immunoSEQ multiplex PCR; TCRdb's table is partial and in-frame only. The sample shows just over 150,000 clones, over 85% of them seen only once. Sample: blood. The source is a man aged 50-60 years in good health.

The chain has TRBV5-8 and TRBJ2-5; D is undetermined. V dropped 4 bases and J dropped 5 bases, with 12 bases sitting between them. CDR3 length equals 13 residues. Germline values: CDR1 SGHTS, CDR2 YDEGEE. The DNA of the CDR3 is TGTGCCAGCAGCGGGGTCCTTCGGGAGACCCAGTACTTC. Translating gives CASSGVLRETQYF. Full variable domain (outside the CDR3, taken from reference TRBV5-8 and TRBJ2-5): EAGVTQSPTHLIKTRGQQATLRCSPISGHTSVYWYQQALGLGLQFLLWYDEGEERNRGNFPPRFSGRQFPNYSSELNVNALELEDSALYLCASSGVLRETQYFGPGTRLLVL.

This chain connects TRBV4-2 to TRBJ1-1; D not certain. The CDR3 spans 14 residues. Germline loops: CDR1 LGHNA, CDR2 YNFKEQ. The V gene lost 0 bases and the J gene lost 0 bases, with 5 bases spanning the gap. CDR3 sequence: CASSQERMNTEAFF. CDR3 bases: TGTGCCAGCAGCCAAGAGAGGATGAACACTGAAGCTTTCTTT.

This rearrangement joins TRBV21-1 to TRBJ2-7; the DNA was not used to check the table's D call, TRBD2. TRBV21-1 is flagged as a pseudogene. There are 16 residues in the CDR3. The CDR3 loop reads CASSKGGSSGIYEQYF. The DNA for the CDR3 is TGTGCCAGCAGCAAAGGAGGGTCTAGCGGAATCTACGAGCAGTACTTC.

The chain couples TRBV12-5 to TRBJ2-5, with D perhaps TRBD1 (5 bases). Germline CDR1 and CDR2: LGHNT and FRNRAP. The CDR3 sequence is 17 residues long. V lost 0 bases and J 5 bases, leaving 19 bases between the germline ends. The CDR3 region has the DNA TGTGCTAGTGGTTTGGTACTGGAAGGCCCTAAGGGGGAGACCCAGTACTTC. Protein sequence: CASGLVLEGPKGETQYF.

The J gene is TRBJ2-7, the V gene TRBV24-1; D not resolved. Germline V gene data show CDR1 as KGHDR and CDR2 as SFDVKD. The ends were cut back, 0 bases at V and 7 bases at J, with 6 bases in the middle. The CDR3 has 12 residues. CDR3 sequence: CATSDLLGEQYF. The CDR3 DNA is TGTGCCACCAGTGATTTGTTGGGGGAGCAGTACTTC.

The CDR3 bases are TGTGCCAGCAGTGTACTAGACCTACCGGGCTCCTACGAGCAGTACTTC. This codes for CASSVLDLPGSYEQYF. The rearrangement joins TRBV6-1 to TRBJ2-7; the D gene is possibly TRBD2 (5 bases). V was clipped by 4 bases and J by 0 bases, with 16 bases between them. Per the germline V gene, CDR1 is MNHNS and CDR2 is SASEGT. The CDR3 extends over 16 amino acids.

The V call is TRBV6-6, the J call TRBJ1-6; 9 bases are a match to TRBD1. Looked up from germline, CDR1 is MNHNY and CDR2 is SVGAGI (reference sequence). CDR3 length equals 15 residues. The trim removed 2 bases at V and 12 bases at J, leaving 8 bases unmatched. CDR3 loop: CASSYPGQGILPLHF. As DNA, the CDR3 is TGTGCCAGCAGTTACCCCGGACAGGGGATATTACCCCTCCACTTT.

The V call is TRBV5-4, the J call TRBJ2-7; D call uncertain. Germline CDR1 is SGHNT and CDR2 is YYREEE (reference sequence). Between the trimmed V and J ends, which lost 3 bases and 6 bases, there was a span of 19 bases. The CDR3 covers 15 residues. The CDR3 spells CASSSGSSRASEQYF. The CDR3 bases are TGTGCCAGCAGCTCCGGGTCTTCTCGGGCGTCCGAGCAGTACTTC.

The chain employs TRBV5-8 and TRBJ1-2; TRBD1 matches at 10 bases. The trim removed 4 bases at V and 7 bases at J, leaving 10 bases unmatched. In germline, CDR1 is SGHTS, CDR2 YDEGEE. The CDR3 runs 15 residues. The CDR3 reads CASSRDRQGAGGYTF. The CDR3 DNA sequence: TGTGCCAGCAGCCGCGATAGACAGGGGGCAGGTGGCTACACCTTC.

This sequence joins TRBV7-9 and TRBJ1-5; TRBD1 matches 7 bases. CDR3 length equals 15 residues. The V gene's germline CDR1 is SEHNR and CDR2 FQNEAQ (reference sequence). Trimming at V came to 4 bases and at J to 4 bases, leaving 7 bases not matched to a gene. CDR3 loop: CASSSGTASNQPQHF. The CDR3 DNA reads TGTGCCAGCAGCTCCGGGACAGCATCAAATCAGCCCCAGCATTTT.

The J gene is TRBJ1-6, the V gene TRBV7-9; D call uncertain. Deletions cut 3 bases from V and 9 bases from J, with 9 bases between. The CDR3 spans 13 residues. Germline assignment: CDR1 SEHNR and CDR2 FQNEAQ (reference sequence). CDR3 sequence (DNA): TGTGCCAGCAGCTTGGGCAGTAGTTCACCCCTCCACTTT. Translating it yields CASSLGSSSPLHF.

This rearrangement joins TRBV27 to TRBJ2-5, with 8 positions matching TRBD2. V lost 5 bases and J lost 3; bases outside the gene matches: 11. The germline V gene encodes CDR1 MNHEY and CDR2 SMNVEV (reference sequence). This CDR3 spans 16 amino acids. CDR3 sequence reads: CASSHPPGAGEETQYF. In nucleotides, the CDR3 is TGTGCCAGCAGTCACCCCCCCGGAGCGGGGGAAGAGACCCAGTACTTC.

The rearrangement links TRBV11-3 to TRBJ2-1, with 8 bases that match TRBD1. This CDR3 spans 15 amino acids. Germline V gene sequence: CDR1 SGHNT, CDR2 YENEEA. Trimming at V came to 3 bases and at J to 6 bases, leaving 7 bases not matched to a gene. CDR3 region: CASSFRQGRGNEQFF. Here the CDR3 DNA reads TGTGCCAGCAGCTTTAGACAGGGGCGAGGCAATGAGCAGTTCTTC. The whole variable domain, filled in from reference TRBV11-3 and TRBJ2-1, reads EAGVVQSPRYKIIEKKQPVAFWCNPISGHNTLYWYLQNLGQGPELLIRYENEEAVDDSQLPKDRFSAERLKGVDSTLKIQPAELGDSAVYLCASSFRQGRGNEQFFGPGTRLTVL.

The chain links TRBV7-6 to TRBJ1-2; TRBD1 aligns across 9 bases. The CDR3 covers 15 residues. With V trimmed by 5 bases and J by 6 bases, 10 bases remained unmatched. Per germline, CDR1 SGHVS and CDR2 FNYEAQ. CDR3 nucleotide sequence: TGTGCCAGCAGCCTGAGCCCGGGACAGGGTAATGGCTACACCTTC. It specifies CASSLSPGQGNGYTF.

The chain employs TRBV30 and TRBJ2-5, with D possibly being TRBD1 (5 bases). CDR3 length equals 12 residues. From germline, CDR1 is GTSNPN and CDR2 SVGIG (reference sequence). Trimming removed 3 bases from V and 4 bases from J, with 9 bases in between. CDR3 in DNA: TGTGCCTGGAGCGGTGGGGCAGAGACCCAGTACTTC. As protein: CAWSGGAETQYF.

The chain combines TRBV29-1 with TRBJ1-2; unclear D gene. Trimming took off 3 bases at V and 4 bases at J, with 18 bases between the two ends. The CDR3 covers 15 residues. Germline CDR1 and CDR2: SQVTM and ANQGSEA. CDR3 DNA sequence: TGCAGCGTTGAGGAGCCCCAGAGAGGAACCTATGGCTACACCTTC. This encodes CSVEEPQRGTYGYTF.

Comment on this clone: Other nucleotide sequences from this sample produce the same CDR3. The CDR3 is CASSPRTSGSSYEQYF. The CDR3 DNA follows: TGCGCCAGCAGCCCGCGGACTAGCGGGAGCTCCTACGAGCAGTACTTC. This chain uses TRBV5-1 with TRBJ2-7; 13 bases agree with TRBD2. The CDR3 length is 16 residues. From germline, CDR1 is SGHRS and CDR2 YFSETQ. V trimming: 4 bases; J trimming: 0 bases; junction bases outside the gene matches: 4.